These T cell receptor beta chains were read from a single sample in a study of blood T cell repertoires in COVID-19. The repertoire was sequenced with immunoSEQ multiplex PCR; TCRdb's copy has only in-frame clones and lacks some. The data show 250,000 to 300,000 clones, around nine tenths seen once. Source material: PBMCs or T cells enriched from blood (not recorded which). The receptors originated from a woman in her twenties or thirties who had recovered from COVID-19. Each CDR3 is given with its conserved first and last residue. A D gene is named only where the DNA matches it firmly. Not every row has a clone size; where given, it reads once, few, many or a size class.

v_gene	abundance	d_gene	j_gene	CDR3aa	CDR3nt
TRBV4-2	NA	TRBD1	TRBJ1-6	CASSQDLGTGDSPLHF	TGTGCCAGCAGCCAAGATCTTGGGACAGGGGATTCACCCCTCCACTTT
TRBV7-8	once	TRBD1	TRBJ1-3	CASSRAPSAGGRFGNTIYF	TGTGCCAGCAGCCGAGCCCCCTCGGCAGGGGGCAGGTTCGGAAACACCATATATTTT
TRBV9	NA	TRBD2	TRBJ2-1	CASSGLAGSYNEQFF	TGTGCCAGCAGCGGACTAGCTGGCTCCTACAATGAGCAGTTCTTC
TRBV28	NA	TRBD1	TRBJ2-7	CASNQGTGTYEQYF	TGTGCCAGCAACCAAGGGACAGGAACCTACGAGCAGTACTTC
TRBV24-1	NA	NA	TRBJ2-3	CATSDPVIGRRTDTQYF	TGTGCCACCAGTGATCCCGTAATCGGGAGAAGAACAGATACGCAGTATTTT
TRBV2	NA	TRBD1	TRBJ2-1	CASSEGQVVNEQFF	TGTGCCAGCAGTGAGGGACAGGTTGTCAATGAGCAGTTCTTC
TRBV27	NA	TRBD2	TRBJ2-5	CASSSPGVAGTYQETQYF	TGTGCCAGCAGTTCCCCCGGGGTAGCGGGTACCTACCAAGAGACCCAGTACTTC
TRBV2	NA	NA	TRBJ2-7	CASSESDFPYEQYF	TGTGCCAGCAGTGAGTCAGACTTTCCCTACGAGCAGTACTTC
TRBV18	NA	NA	TRBJ2-5	CASSPLREFKETQYF	TGTGCCAGCTCACCGCTGAGGGAGTTTAAAGAGACCCAGTACTTC
TRBV5-4	NA	NA	TRBJ2-3	CASNRGGSGADTQYF	TGTGCCAGCAACCGCGGAGGATCGGGGGCAGATACGCAGTATTTT
TRBV30	NA	NA	TRBJ1-1	CAWSRDSATEAFF	TGTGCCTGGAGTCGAGACTCGGCCACTGAAGCTTTCTTT